These 26 T cell receptor beta chains came from one sample sequenced in a study of technical replicates of blood from several donors. Only in-frame clones appear in the TCRdb table, and some are missing; sequencing was by immunoSEQ multiplex PCR. Of about 68,000 clones in the sample, 95% to 98% were seen once. The material sequenced was T cells isolated from PBMCs. These receptors came from a human donor in good health.

The chain uses TRBV2 and TRBJ2-3; D ambiguous. CDR3 length equals 16 residues. Deletions cut 6 bases from V and 0 bases from J, with 16 bases between. Germline V lookup: CDR1 SNHLY, CDR2 FYNNEI. The DNA of the CDR3 is TGTGCCAGCAGAACGCGTGGCGGTTCTAGCACAGATACGCAGTATTTT. Its translation is CASRTRGGSSTDTQYF.

The J gene is TRBJ1-1, the V gene TRBV9; TRBD1 agrees at 7 bases. After removal of 0 bases from V and 1 base from J, the junction contained 0 bases not matched to a gene. Germline V CDR1 and CDR2: SGDLS, YYNGEE. This CDR3 comprises 14 residues. The CDR3 is CASSVGTGNTEAFF. DNA for the CDR3: TGTGCCAGCAGCGTAGGGACAGGGAACACTGAAGCTTTCTTT.

The chain carries TRBV5-4 and TRBJ1-1; D is ambiguous. CDR3 length equals 14 residues. The germline V gene encodes CDR1 SGHNT and CDR2 YYREEE (reference sequence). V was clipped by 1 base and J by 4 bases, with 11 bases between them. In DNA form, the CDR3 reads TGTGCCAGCAGCTTGATCGGGTTTGGCACTGAAGCTTTCTTT. It specifies CASSLIGFGTEAFF. Complete variable domain (other parts from reference TRBV5-4 and TRBJ1-1): ETGVTQSPTHLIKTRGQQVTLRCSSQSGHNTVSWYQQALGQGPQFIFQYYREEENGRGNFPPRFSGLQFPNYSSELNVNALELDDSALYLCASSLIGFGTEAFFGQGTRLTVV.

The chain carries TRBV19 and TRBJ1-2; D unresolved. Germline loops: CDR1 LNHDA, CDR2 SQIVND (reference sequence). The CDR3 length is 12 residues. V dropped 5 bases and J dropped 4 bases, with 8 bases sitting between them. DNA of the CDR3: TGTGCCAGTAGTGCAGTCAGCTATGGCTACACCTTC. This translates into CASSAVSYGYTF.

This sequence joins TRBV30 and TRBJ1-3; 9 nucleotides line up with TRBD1. Germline V gene sequence: CDR1 GTSNPN, CDR2 SVGIG (reference sequence). The CDR3 is 14 residues long. Written as DNA, the CDR3 is TGTGCACTCATACAGGGGGCGGCTGGAAACACCATATATTTT. Its protein product is CALIQGAAGNTIYF.

The chain recombines TRBV27 with TRBJ2-7; weak D call: TRBD1 (5 bases). The V end was cut by 5 bases, the J end by 2 bases, with 10 bases between. Germline lookup yields CDR1 MNHEY and CDR2 SMNVEV (reference sequence). This CDR3 region has 13 residues. The CDR3 loop is CASSDTGAYEQYF. The CDR3 bases are TGTGCCAGCAGTGATACAGGTGCCTACGAGCAGTACTTC.

This sequence joins TRBV6-6 and TRBJ2-2, with 14 bases aligning to TRBD2. The CDR3 consists of 14 residues. Germline CDR1 MNHNY, CDR2 SVGAGI (reference sequence). V lost 8 bases and J lost 7; bases outside the gene matches: 3. The CDR3 DNA is TGTGCCAGCCGACTAGCGGGAGGGAGCGGGGAGCTGTTTTTT. Protein product: CASRLAGGSGELFF.

The chain joins TRBV6-5 to TRBJ1-2, with TRBD1 matching 7 bases. Germline V gives CDR1 MNHEY, CDR2 SVGAGI. CDR3 length: 15 residues. V lost 2 bases and J lost 3; bases outside the gene matches: 6. CDR3 residues: CASSYEGGDYYGYTF. The CDR3, as DNA: TGTGCCAGCAGTTACGAAGGGGGCGATTACTATGGCTACACCTTC.

The chain recombines TRBV7-3 with TRBJ2-3; 9 bases align to TRBD1. J was trimmed by 9 bases and V by 5 bases; bases with no gene match: 6. Germline V gene sequence: CDR1 SGHTA, CDR2 FQGTGA. The CDR3 has 13 residues. The CDR3 protein is CASSTGQGKTQYF. In DNA, the CDR3 is TGTGCCAGCAGCACCGGACAGGGGAAGACGCAGTATTTT.

The V and J genes are TRBV10-2 and TRBJ1-1; no definite D call. V gave up 10 bases and J gave up 7 bases, with 10 bases separating them. Looked up from germline, CDR1 is WSHSY and CDR2 is SAAADI. There are 10 residues in the CDR3. CDR3 in amino acids: CATRQGEAFF. The CDR3 DNA reads as TGCGCCACCCGACAAGGTGAAGCTTTCTTT.

This chain links TRBV4-2 with TRBJ2-7; 14 bases map to TRBD2. Germline V lookup: CDR1 LGHNA, CDR2 YNFKEQ. V shed 4 bases and J 3 bases; nucleotides not matched to a gene: 8. The CDR3 totals 17 residues. CDR3 coding DNA: TGTGCCAGCAGCCCCCGACTAGCGGGAGGGCCGAACTACGAGCAGTACTTC. It is translated as CASSPRLAGGPNYEQYF.

The chain is built from TRBV19 and TRBJ1-2, with TRBD1 identical over 10 bases. The CDR3 has 16 amino acids. V gave up 0 bases and J gave up 5 bases; unmatched junction bases: 6. Looked up from germline, CDR1 is LNHDA and CDR2 is SQIVND (reference sequence). The CDR3 protein is CASSIDGAGQGYGYTF. In DNA, the CDR3 is TGTGCCAGTAGTATAGACGGGGCGGGACAGGGGTATGGCTACACCTTC.

The rearrangement uses TRBV28 and TRBJ2-1, with 9 nucleotides matching TRBD2. Germline V gene lookup returns CDR1 MDHEN and CDR2 SYDVKM. J lost 6 bases, V lost 2 bases, and 5 bases had no gene match. The CDR3 covers 15 residues. CDR3 residues: CASSLVTSGFNEQFF. The CDR3 DNA reads as TGTGCCAGCAGTTTAGTTACTAGCGGGTTCAATGAGCAGTTCTTC.

This chain connects TRBV4-1 to TRBJ2-3; the match to TRBD1 covers 11 bases. The CDR3 runs to 16 residues. CDR1 is MGHRA, CDR2 YSYEKL, per germline. The V gene end was trimmed by 3 bases and the J gene end by 5 bases; junction bases not matched to a gene: 7. The CDR3 coding sequence is TGCGCCAGCAGCCATAACCGGACAGGGGGCGAAGATACGCAGTATTTT. This sequence encodes CASSHNRTGGEDTQYF.

The chain carries TRBV5-1 and TRBJ2-7; tentatively, D is TRBD1 (6 bases). The germline V and J ends were trimmed by 4 bases and 3 bases, with 14 bases remaining between them. This CDR3 contains 14 residues. Germline-derived CDR1 and CDR2 are SGHRS and YFSETQ. The CDR3 region is CASSLKTGFYEQYF. CDR3 DNA sequence: TGCGCCAGCAGCCTTAAGACAGGATTCTACGAGCAGTACTTC.

The V and J genes are TRBV7-9 and TRBJ2-1, with 7 bases lining up with TRBD2. The V segment lost 5 bases and the J segment 13 bases; nucleotides outside the gene matches: 17. CDR1 and CDR2 from the germline V gene are SEHNR and FQNEAQ (reference sequence). CDR3 length: 15 amino acids. The CDR3 sequence: CASSQLAQPNTFQFF. In nucleotides, the CDR3 is TGTGCCAGCAGCCAACTAGCGCAGCCCAACACATTCCAGTTCTTC. Full variable domain (missing parts from reference TRBV7-9 and TRBJ2-1): DTGVSQNPRHKITKRGQNVTFRCDPISEHNRLYWYRQTLGQGPEFLTYFQNEAQLEKSRLLSDRFSAERPKGSFSTLEIQRTEQGDSAMYLCASSQLAQPNTFQFFGPGTRLTVL.

The V gene is TRBV19, the J gene TRBJ1-4; TRBD1 might be the D (6 bases). Per the germline V gene, CDR1 is LNHDA and CDR2 is SQIVND (reference sequence). The CDR3 runs to 14 residues. Trimming took 5 bases from V and 4 from J, leaving 11 bases between them. The CDR3 protein is CASSEQGNNEKLFF. DNA of the CDR3: TGTGCCAGTAGTGAACAGGGCAATAATGAAAAACTGTTTTTT. The full variable domain, its missing parts supplied by reference TRBV19 and TRBJ1-4, is DGGITQSPKYLFRKEGQNVTLSCEQNLNHDAMYWYRQDPGQGLRLIYYSQIVNDFQKGDIAEGYSVSREKKESFPLTVTSAQKNPTAFYLCASSEQGNNEKLFFGSGTQLSVL.

The chain joins TRBV9 to TRBJ2-7; D remains ambiguous. The ends were cut back, 0 bases at V and 4 bases at J, with 8 bases in the middle. CDR1 and CDR2 (germline): SGDLS, YYNGEE. This CDR3 has 13 residues. The CDR3 protein is CASSVAESYEQYF. The DNA for the CDR3 is TGTGCCAGCAGCGTAGCTGAGAGTTACGAGCAGTACTTC.

The chain joins TRBV5-4 to TRBJ1-2, with D perhaps TRBD1 (5 bases). The germline V gene has CDR1 SGHNT and CDR2 YYREEE (reference sequence). The CDR3 has 13 residues. V lost 0 bases and J 2 bases, leaving 5 bases between the germline ends. In DNA, the CDR3 is TGTGCCAGCAGCTTGGCAGGGAACTATGGCTACACCTTC. This gives the protein CASSLAGNYGYTF.

The chain couples TRBV7-6 to TRBJ1-4, with 8 bases aligning to TRBD1. The V and J ends lost 2 bases and 8 bases, in that order; junction bases with no gene match: 4. Germline CDR1 is SGHVS and CDR2 is FNYEAQ. The length of the CDR3 is 14 residues. The CDR3 bases are TGTGCCAGCAGCTTAAACAGGGGGAACGAAAAACTGTTTTTT. It encodes CASSLNRGNEKLFF.

A note on this clone: The junction shows a germline mismatch at one end, possibly a read error. The V call is TRBV7-9, the J call TRBJ2-3, with 9 bases matching TRBD1. This CDR3 spans 16 amino acids. The germline V gene has CDR1 SEHNR and CDR2 FQNEAQ (reference sequence). DNA for the CDR3: TGTGCCAGCAGTTTAGCCAGGGACAGGGTCACAGATACGCAGTATTTT. Translating it yields CASSLARDRVTDTQYF.

V gene TRBV11-2 combines with J gene TRBJ2-7; 9 bases agree with TRBD1. Germline CDR1 is SGHAT and CDR2 is FQNNGV. V was pared by 1 base and J by 6 bases, with 4 bases of the junction left unmatched. The CDR3 extends over 14 amino acids. CDR3 sequence: CASSLGTGGGEQYF. The CDR3 coding sequence is TGTGCCAGCAGCTTAGGTACAGGGGGCGGCGAGCAGTACTTC.

V gene TRBV4-3 combines with J gene TRBJ2-1; 7 bases fit TRBD2. The V gene end was trimmed by 1 base and the J gene end by 6 bases; junction bases not matched to a gene: 9. This CDR3 is built from 16 residues. Germline values: CDR1 LGHNA, CDR2 YSLEER. The CDR3 sequence is CASSQVVSGYPNEQFF. CDR3 bases: TGCGCCAGCAGCCAAGTGGTTAGCGGGTACCCCAATGAGCAGTTCTTC.

This chain connects TRBV10-3 to TRBJ1-5; tentatively, D is TRBD1 (5 bases). V lost 8 bases and J 5 bases, leaving 10 bases between the germline ends. In germline, CDR1 is ENHRY, CDR2 SYGVKD. The CDR3 is made up of 12 amino acids. CDR3 DNA sequence: TGTGCCATCGGGGGGGTCCATCAGCCCCAGCATTTT. Its translation is CAIGGVHQPQHF.

The genes are TRBV27 and TRBJ2-3; D not certain. Deletions cut 2 bases from V and 4 bases from J, with 7 bases between. The CDR3 covers 13 residues. The germline V gene has CDR1 MNHEY and CDR2 SMNVEV (reference sequence). The CDR3 DNA sequence: TGTGCCAGCAGTTTAGGTAGCTCAGATACGCAGTATTTT. This codes for CASSLGSSDTQYF.

This rearrangement joins TRBV7-3 to TRBJ1-1, with D hard to call. This CDR3 has 15 amino acids. Trimming removed 2 bases at V and 4 bases at J, with 14 bases between. Germline CDR1 reads SGHTA; CDR2 reads FQGTGA. CDR3 bases: TGTGCCAGCAGCTTACGGTCGGGAAGGGCCACTGAAGCTTTCTTT. Protein: CASSLRSGRATEAFF.